Sequencing of this T cell receptor beta chain was carried out in a study of preoperative IRX-2 immunotherapy in early breast cancer. CDR1 is SGHTA, CDR2 FQGNSA, per germline. The length of the CDR3 is 15 residues. The junction had 7 bases not matched to a gene; V was cut back by 1 base and J by 5 bases. Treatment denoted: preoperative locoregional IRX-2 cytokine immunotherapy. Preoperative locoregional IRX-2 cytokine immunotherapy was tested in the phase Ib source study. Sequencing was performed with immunoSEQ multiplex PCR; in TCRdb, only in-frame clones are kept and a portion is missing. The data contain roughly 35,000 clones, about 95% of them singletons.

Collection of the sample occurred from a patient treated with IRX-2 immunotherapy. The chain couples TRBV7-2 to TRBJ1-2; 7 nucleotides align to TRBD1. The clonotype originates from a human donor with breast cancer. The CDR3: CASSLGDRDYYGYTF. CDR3 in DNA: TGTGCCAGCAGCTTAGGAGACAGGGACTATTATGGCTACACCTTC.